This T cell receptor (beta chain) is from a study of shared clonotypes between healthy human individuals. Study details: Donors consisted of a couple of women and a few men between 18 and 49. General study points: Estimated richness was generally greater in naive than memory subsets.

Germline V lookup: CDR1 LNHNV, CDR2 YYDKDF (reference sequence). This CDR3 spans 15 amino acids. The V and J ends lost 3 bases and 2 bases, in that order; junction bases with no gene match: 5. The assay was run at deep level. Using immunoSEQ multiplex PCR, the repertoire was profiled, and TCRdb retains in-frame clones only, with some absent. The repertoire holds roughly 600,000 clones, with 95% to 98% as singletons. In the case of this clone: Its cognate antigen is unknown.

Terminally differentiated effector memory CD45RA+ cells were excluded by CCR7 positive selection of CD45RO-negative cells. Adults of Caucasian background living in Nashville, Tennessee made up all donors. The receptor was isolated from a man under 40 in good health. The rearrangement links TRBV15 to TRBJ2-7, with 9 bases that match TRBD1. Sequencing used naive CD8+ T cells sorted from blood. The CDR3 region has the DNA TGTGCCACCAGCAGGCACAGGGGGCCCCCCTACGAGCAGTACTTC. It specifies CATSRHRGPPYEQYF. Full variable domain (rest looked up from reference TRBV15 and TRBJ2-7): DAMVIQNPRYQVTQFGKPVTLSCSQTLNHNVMYWYQQKSSQAPKLLFHYYDKDFNNEADTPDNFQSRRPNTSFCFLDIRSPGLGDTAMYLCATSRHRGPPYEQYFGPGTRLTVT.